What follows are 29 T cell receptor beta chains derived from one specimen sequenced in a study of OX40 agonist ivuxolimab in advanced cancers. Sequencing used immunoSEQ multiplex PCR; TCRdb keeps in-frame clones, though not all of them. The sample holds 150,000 to 190,000 clones, approximately 94% seen once. This specimen consisted of CD4+ or CD8+ T cells sorted from blood, obtained in a trial of the OX40 agonist ivuxolimab. The receptors shown here come from an adult with an advanced solid tumor such as melanoma, head and neck, liver or kidney cancer.

This chain joins TRBV15 and TRBJ1-6, with D unclear. This CDR3 has 12 residues. V dropped 0 bases and J dropped 9 bases, with 3 bases sitting between them. CDR1 LNHNV and CDR2 YYDKDF come from the germline V gene (reference sequence). The CDR3 coding sequence is TGTGCCACCAGCAGAGATTCTTCACCCCTCCACTTT. It is translated as CATSRDSSPLHF. Together with reference TRBV15 and TRBJ1-6, the CDR3 gives the full variable domain: DAMVIQNPRYQVTQFGKPVTLSCSQTLNHNVMYWYQQKSSQAPKLLFHYYDKDFNNEADTPDNFQSRRPNTSFCFLDIRSPGLGDTAMYLCATSRDSSPLHFGNGTRLTVT.

This rearrangement joins TRBV9 to TRBJ1-1, with a weak D call TRBD1 (5 bases). The germline CDR1 and CDR2 sequences are SGDLS and YYNGEE. CDR3 size: 15 residues. Deletions cut 4 bases from V and 3 bases from J, with 16 bases between. The CDR3 loop reads CASSTRTGRDTEAFF. The CDR3 DNA reads TGTGCCAGCAGCACCCGGACGGGCAGGGACACTGAAGCTTTCTTT.

The V and J genes are TRBV28 and TRBJ2-1, with TRBD2 as a possible D gene (5 bases). This CDR3 is built from 14 residues. V dropped 1 base and J dropped 9 bases, with 13 bases sitting between them. CDR1 and CDR2 (germline): MDHEN, SYDVKM. The CDR3 sequence: CASSLYAEAGEQFF. The DNA of the CDR3 is TGTGCCAGCAGTTTATATGCAGAGGCGGGTGAGCAGTTCTTC.

The CDR3 reads CASLRGTGSSYEQYF. CDR3 DNA sequence: TGTGCCAGCCTCCGCGGCACAGGGAGCTCCTACGAGCAGTACTTC. V usage is TRBV6-1 and J usage is TRBJ2-7; weak D call: TRBD1 (6 bases). CDR3 length: 15 amino acids. The V gene's germline CDR1 is MNHNS and CDR2 SASEGT. V lost 8 bases, J lost 0 bases, and 17 bases lay in between.

About this clone itself: A junction boundary mismatches the germline segment, possibly from a read error. The chain recombines TRBV5-6 with TRBJ1-1; D uncertain. The V gene's germline CDR1 is SGHDT and CDR2 YYEEEE. The CDR3 spans 14 residues. CDR3 nucleotide sequence: TGTGCCAGCAGCGTGGACGGTTTGAAAACTGAAGCTTTCTTT. It yields the protein CASSVDGLKTEAFF.

Comments on this clone: At one of its ends the junction is not consistent with the germline gene, which may arise from a read error. The chain employs TRBV19 and TRBJ2-7, with a tentative D call TRBD2 (6 bases). This CDR3 spans 12 amino acids. Germline assignment: CDR1 LNHDA and CDR2 SQIVND (reference sequence). This chain's CDR3 is CASSFGGLERYF. CDR3 nucleotides: TGTGCCAGTAGTTTCGGGGGATTGGAGCGGTACTTC. Supplemented by reference TRBV19 and TRBJ2-7, the full variable domain reads DGGITQSPKYLFRKEGQNVTLSCEQNLNHDAMYWYRQDPGQGLRLIYYSQIVNDFQKGDIAEGYSVSREKKESFPLTVTSAQKNPTAFYLCASSFGGLERYFGPGTRLTVT.

The chain recombines TRBV5-1 with TRBJ2-3; the D is unclear. Looked up from germline, CDR1 is SGHRS and CDR2 is YFSETQ. The CDR3 has 15 amino acids. The V end lost 1 base, the J end lost 0 bases, and 9 bases lay between the germline ends. The CDR3 DNA reads TGCGCCAGCAGCTTGAAGTGGGCTAGCACAGATACGCAGTATTTT. Its protein is CASSLKWASTDTQYF. The entire variable domain, with the rest obtained from reference TRBV5-1 and TRBJ2-3, is as follows: KAGVTQTPRYLIKTRGQQVTLSCSPISGHRSVSWYQQTPGQGLQFLFEYFSETQRNKGNFPGRFSGRQFSNSRSEMNVSTLELGDSALYLCASSLKWASTDTQYFGPGTRLTVL.

The J gene is TRBJ2-3, the V gene TRBV4-3, with D tentatively TRBD1 (5 bases). From germline, CDR1 is LGHNA and CDR2 YSLEER. The CDR3 consists of 15 residues. The ends were cut back, 3 bases at V and 1 base at J, with 11 bases in the middle. The CDR3 protein is CASSHRQSRTDTQYF. The CDR3 nucleotides read TGCGCCAGCAGCCACCGACAGAGTCGCACAGATACGCAGTATTTT.

The V gene is TRBV7-2, the J gene TRBJ2-1; 8 bases fit TRBD2. Germline CDR1 is SGHTA and CDR2 is FQGNSA. The CDR3 contains 15 residues. V shed 4 bases, J shed 2 bases, and the junction held 4 bases outside the gene matches. CDR3 coding DNA: TGTGCCAGCAGCTCCCGGGGGGGAGCCTACAATGAGCAGTTCTTC. Protein sequence: CASSSRGGAYNEQFF.

The rearrangement joins TRBV5-4 to TRBJ2-2; TRBD2 agrees at 10 bases. J gave up 0 bases and V 6 bases, and 2 bases lay outside the gene matches. The CDR3 totals 15 residues. Germline CDR1 SGHNT, CDR2 YYREEE (reference sequence). CDR3 nucleotides: TGTGCCAGCAAAGCGGGAGGGCCGAACACCGGGGAGCTGTTTTTT. Protein product: CASKAGGPNTGELFF.

J is TRBJ1-3 and V is TRBV6-5, with D unclear. Trimming took 7 bases from V and 0 from J, leaving 10 bases between them. The germline V gene encodes CDR1 MNHEY and CDR2 SVGAGI. The length of the CDR3 is 14 residues. This CDR3 is CASTLDGSGNTIYF. CDR3 DNA: TGTGCCAGCACCCTAGACGGCTCTGGAAACACCATATATTTT.

The chain combines TRBV4-3 with TRBJ1-1; no reliable D call. The length of the CDR3 is 15 residues. Germline V lookup: CDR1 LGHNA, CDR2 YSLEER. Trimming pared 0 bases from V and 0 bases from J, leaving 8 bases between. The DNA for the CDR3 is TGCGCCAGCAGCCAAGAGAACAGCATGAACACTGAAGCTTTCTTT. As protein: CASSQENSMNTEAFF.

This chain connects TRBV6-1 to TRBJ1-2; perhaps TRBD1 as D (6 bases). Trimming shortened V by 6 bases and J by 3 bases, and 17 bases separated the two germline ends. Germline CDR1 MNHNS, CDR2 SASEGT. The CDR3 consists of 15 residues. The CDR3: CASSPQGQYHYGYTF. CDR3 nucleotides: TGTGCCAGCAGCCCTCAAGGACAGTACCACTATGGCTACACCTTC.

A word on this clone: Germline is not matched at one junction end, which may reflect a read error. V is TRBV5-1 and J is TRBJ2-7; no firm D call. The germline V gene has CDR1 SGHRS and CDR2 YFSETQ. The CDR3 covers 14 residues. CDR3 in amino acids: CASSLGWSPESLFF. The CDR3, as DNA: TGCGCCAGCAGCTTGGGTTGGAGTCCCGAATCGCTTTTCTTC.

This clone was seen a single time. In DNA form, the CDR3 reads TGTGCCAGCAGCTTGGGGGGGAATAACTATGGCTACACCTTC. Its protein product is CASSLGGNNYGYTF. The rearrangement joins TRBV5-4 to TRBJ1-2, with D possibly being TRBD1 (5 bases). CDR1 is SGHNT and CDR2 is YYREEE in the germline V gene (reference sequence). The CDR3 is made up of 14 amino acids. The ends were cut back, 0 bases at V and 1 base at J, with 7 bases in the middle.

The J gene is TRBJ2-1, the V gene TRBV5-1; possibly TRBD2 for D (5 bases). This CDR3 region has 14 residues. Trimming cost V 0 bases and J 9 bases, with 13 bases left between them. Germline values: CDR1 SGHRS, CDR2 YFSETQ. The CDR3 here is CASSLDLARSEQFF. DNA of the CDR3: TGCGCCAGCAGCTTGGATTTAGCGAGGAGTGAGCAGTTCTTC.

The chain carries TRBV9 and TRBJ1-3; 8 bases fit TRBD1. CDR1 SGDLS and CDR2 YYNGEE come from the germline V gene. V was clipped by 4 bases and J by 4 bases; unmatched bases: 1. The CDR3 consists of 13 residues. CDR3 sequence (DNA): TGTGCCAGCAGCCCAGGGGGCGGAAACACCATATATTTT. It is translated as CASSPGGGNTIYF.

This chain joins TRBV7-9 and TRBJ1-4, with 7 bases matching TRBD1. Germline V CDR1 and CDR2: SEHNR, FQNEAQ (reference sequence). After removal of 5 bases from V and 7 bases from J, the junction contained 7 bases not matched to a gene. The CDR3 is 14 residues long. CDR3 sequence reads: CASSKPGQSEKLFF. The CDR3 DNA follows: TGTGCCAGCAGCAAACCGGGACAGAGTGAAAAACTGTTTTTT.

V usage is TRBV7-6 and J usage is TRBJ2-5, with no clear D. Between the trimmed V and J ends, which lost 5 bases and 5 bases, there was a span of 12 bases. Germline CDR1 and CDR2: SGHVS and FNYEAQ. The CDR3 extends over 13 amino acids. CDR3 coding DNA: TGTGCCAGCAGCCCTTGGGCCGGGGAGACCCAGTACTTC. Its protein is CASSPWAGETQYF. The variable domain in full, completed from reference TRBV7-6 and TRBJ2-5, reads GAGVSQSPRYKVTKRGQDVALRCDPISGHVSLYWYRQALGQGPEFLTYFNYEAQQDKSGLPNDRFSAERPEGSISTLTIQRTEQRDSAMYRCASSPWAGETQYFGPGTRLLVL.

This clone has only one observation. The gene calls are TRBV6-4 and TRBJ2-2; no firm D call. CDR1 and CDR2 from the germline V gene are MRHNA and SNTAGT. The CDR3 has 12 residues. V was trimmed by 7 bases and J by 0 bases, leaving 3 bases between them. CDR3 region: CASTSNTGELFF. The CDR3 coding sequence is TGTGCCAGCACATCGAACACCGGGGAGCTGTTTTTT.

The CDR3 here is CASIRLAENNEQFF. The CDR3 DNA reads as TGTGCCAGCATACGACTAGCGGAGAACAATGAGCAGTTCTTC. The gene calls are TRBV2 and TRBJ2-1, with 9 bases lining up with TRBD2. Losses at the gene ends were 7 bases for V and 5 bases for J; bases not matched to a gene: 6. This CDR3 has 14 amino acids. Germline V CDR1 and CDR2: SNHLY, FYNNEI.

Only a few counts were recorded for this clone. The sample carries other DNA sequences with the same CDR3. The chain links TRBV18 to TRBJ1-1; D call uncertain. CDR1 is KGHSH and CDR2 is LQKENI in the germline V gene. The V and J ends lost 1 base and 7 bases respectively, with 4 bases between them. The length of the CDR3 is 11 residues. In DNA, the CDR3 is TGTGCCAGCTCACCACAGGGTGAAGCTTTCTTT. Its translation is CASSPQGEAFF.

This chain links TRBV7-3 with TRBJ2-1; TRBD2 agrees at 8 bases. Trimming at V came to 8 bases and at J to 4 bases, leaving 10 bases not matched to a gene. This CDR3 comprises 15 residues. Germline V lookup: CDR1 SGHTA, CDR2 FQGTGA. CDR3 region: CASGPSGSQYNEQFF. CDR3 nucleotide sequence: TGTGCCAGCGGACCAAGCGGGAGCCAATACAATGAGCAGTTCTTC. The full variable domain, completed using reference TRBV7-3 and TRBJ2-1, is GAGVSQTPSNKVTEKGKYVELRCDPISGHTALYWYRQSLGQGPEFLIYFQGTGAADDSGLPNDRFFAVRPEGSVSTLKIQRTERGDSAVYLCASGPSGSQYNEQFFGPGTRLTVL.

This clone has only one observation. The CDR3 loop is CASTWTFSYEQYF. The CDR3 DNA sequence: TGTGCCAGCACCTGGACTTTCTCCTACGAGCAGTACTTC. V is TRBV2 and J is TRBJ2-7; possible D gene TRBD2, 5 bases. CDR3 length equals 13 residues. Germline CDR1 and CDR2: SNHLY and FYNNEI. Trimming took 7 bases from V and 0 from J, leaving 10 bases between them.

The chain carries TRBV12-5 and TRBJ1-1; tentative D call: TRBD1 (5 bases). This CDR3 comprises 13 residues. The germline V and J ends were trimmed by 11 bases and 1 base, with 14 bases remaining between them. Germline-derived CDR1 and CDR2 are LGHNT and FRNRAP. The DNA for the CDR3 is TGTGCTTGCGCCGGGGGAACGAACACTGAAGCTTTCTTT. It specifies CACAGGTNTEAFF. Full variable domain (remainder filled in from reference TRBV12-5 and TRBJ1-1): DARVTQTPRHKVTEMGQEVTMRCQPILGHNTVFWYRQTMMQGLELLAYFRNRAPLDDSGMPKDRFSAEMPDATLATLKIQPSEPRDSAVYFCACAGGTNTEAFFGQGTRLTVV.

The chain couples TRBV12-5 to TRBJ2-3, with D perhaps being TRBD1 or TRBD2 (5 bases each). Trimming shortened V by 6 bases and J by 0 bases, and 10 bases separated the two germline ends. Germline V CDR1 and CDR2: LGHNT, FRNRAP. The CDR3 is 14 residues long. CDR3 DNA: TGTGCTAGTGGGCCCGGGGCCAGCACAGATACGCAGTATTTT. Amino acids: CASGPGASTDTQYF.

The chain combines TRBV2 with TRBJ2-3; D is unclear. CDR1 and CDR2 (germline): SNHLY, FYNNEI. V lost 5 bases, J lost 2 bases, and 5 bases lay in between. CDR3 length: 12 residues. The CDR3 region has the DNA TGTGCCAGCAGTCTTTCCACAGATACGCAGTATTTT. The encoded protein is CASSLSTDTQYF.

CDR3 coding DNA: TGTGCCAGCAGCATAGACAGGGACACGCAGTATTTT. Protein product: CASSIDRDTQYF. The rearrangement joins TRBV7-2 to TRBJ2-3; 7 bases are shared with TRBD1. Germline CDR1 is SGHTA and CDR2 is FQGNSA. V lost 5 bases, J lost 9 bases, and 5 bases stayed unmatched. The CDR3 loop spans 12 amino acids. The whole variable domain, remainder taken from reference TRBV7-2 and TRBJ2-3, is GAGVSQSPSNKVTEKGKDVELRCDPISGHTALYWYRQSLGQGLEFLIYFQGNSAPDKSGLPSDRFSAERTGGSVSTLTIQRTQQEDSAVYLCASSIDRDTQYFGPGTRLTVL.

This chain connects TRBV12-5 to TRBJ2-2, with D maybe TRBD1 (5 bases). Germline CDR1 reads LGHNT; CDR2 reads FRNRAP. The V gene lost 7 bases and the J gene lost 5 bases, with 17 bases spanning the gap. The CDR3 has 15 amino acids. The CDR3 spells CASVMGPTRTGELFF. DNA of the CDR3: TGTGCTAGTGTCATGGGGCCCACGAGGACCGGGGAGCTGTTTTTT.